The clone carrying this T cell receptor beta chain showed up many times. The CDR3 has 15 amino acids. V shed 6 bases and J shed 4 bases, with 16 bases lying between them. This sample was included in a study of Graves' ophthalmopathy and Graves' hyperthyroidism. Study overall: Peripheral blood samples were taken at initial diagnosis, before any treatment.

Amplification of TCR beta CDR3 regions used RNA transcripts. The first-round RT-PCR employed HTBI primers together with the Qiagen OneStep RT-PCR kit. A multiplex PCR was then performed as the second round. TCRdb processed the multiplex PCR reads anew with MiXCR; each CDR3 protein has one entry. The sample includes about 160,000 distinct CDR3 sequences, approximately 38% seen only once; the top ten take less than 6%. The V gene is TRBV12-3 or TRBV12-4, the J gene TRBJ1-5, with D unclear. Input material: peripheral blood. This receptor was identified in a woman aged 40 to 50 with Graves' ophthalmopathy. Here the CDR3 DNA reads TGTGCCAGCAGCGGGAGGTTCTGGGTAAATCAGCCCCAGCATTTT. This codes for CASSGRFWVNQPQHF.